A selection of T cell receptor beta chains follows, all from one sample in a study of early T cells in non-severe SARS-CoV-2 infection. A single record per CDR3 protein comes from TCRdb applying MiXCR to the 5' RACE reads. The repertoire has 55,000 to 75,000 distinct CDR3 sequences, roughly an eighth of them found once; the top ten carry around 1.3%. Source material: whole blood. The receptors were gathered from an adult who was a healthcare worker with PCR-confirmed SARS-CoV-2 infection or an uninfected control (not recorded which). Each CDR3 is given with its conserved first and last residue. Each record gives: D gene, clone size, J gene, V gene, CDR3 protein, CDR3 DNA. D genes are given only for firm matches. Clone size is given for some rows only: seen once, a few or many times, or a class if the clone is expanded.

D: TRBD2
size: many
J: TRBJ2-1
V: TRBV12-3/TRBV12-4
CDR3: CASRSLAGESEQFF
DNA: TGTGCCAGCAGGTCGCTAGCGGGAGAGAGTGAGCAGTTCTTC

D: TRBD2
size: many
J: TRBJ2-1
V: TRBV9
CDR3: CASSVEGTSGKYEQFF
DNA: TGTGCCAGCAGCGTAGAGGGGACTAGCGGGAAATACGAGCAGTTCTTC

D: .
size: few
J: TRBJ2-4
V: TRBV28
CDR3: CASSLGMGQLLAKNIQYF
DNA: TGTGCCAGCAGTTTGGGGATGGGGCAACTACTAGCCAAAAACATTCAGTACTTC

D: TRBD1
size: many
J: TRBJ2-1
V: TRBV20-1
CDR3: CSAPTGGKQFF
DNA: TGCAGTGCCCCGACAGGGGGCAAGCAGTTCTTC

D: TRBD2
size: many
J: TRBJ2-7
V: TRBV5-6
CDR3: CASSRGLPYEQYF
DNA: TGTGCCAGCAGCAGGGGACTACCCTACGAGCAGTACTTC

D: .
size: few
J: TRBJ2-7
V: TRBV12-3/TRBV12-4
CDR3: CASSSGSYEQYF
DNA: TGTGCCAGCAGTTCAGGGTCCTACGAGCAGTACTTC

D: .
size: many
J: TRBJ2-1
V: TRBV2
CDR3: CASMEDHEQFF
DNA: TGTGCCAGCATGGAGGACCATGAGCAGTTCTTC

D: .
size: many
J: TRBJ2-1
V: TRBV9
CDR3: CASSVPPNSGISEQFF
DNA: TGTGCCAGCAGCGTCCCCCCGAATTCAGGAATCAGTGAGCAGTTCTTC

D: TRBD1
size: many
J: TRBJ2-7
V: TRBV28
CDR3: CASSLGQGDEQYF
DNA: TGTGCCAGCAGTTTGGGACAGGGCGACGAGCAGTACTTC

D: .
size: many
J: TRBJ1-1
V: TRBV7-9
CDR3: CASSLTGLNTEAFF
DNA: TGTGCCAGCAGCTTAACGGGGCTGAACACTGAAGCTTTCTTT

D: .
size: many
J: TRBJ2-2
V: TRBV2
CDR3: CASIPNTGELFF
DNA: TGTGCCAGCATTCCGAACACCGGGGAGCTGTTTTTT

D: .
size: many
J: TRBJ2-2
V: TRBV18
CDR3: CASSPPWPGSTGELFF
DNA: TGTGCCAGCTCACCACCGTGGCCAGGGTCCACCGGGGAGCTGTTTTTT

D: .
size: few
J: TRBJ2-2
V: TRBV7-6
CDR3: CASSWGNTGELFF
DNA: TGTGCCAGCAGCTGGGGAAACACCGGGGAGCTGTTTTTT

D: .
size: .
J: TRBJ1-1
V: TRBV7-2
CDR3: CASSLKSGGRTEAFF
DNA: TGTGCCAGCAGCCTTAAGAGCGGTGGGCGGACTGAAGCTTTCTTT

D: TRBD1
size: .
J: TRBJ2-5
V: TRBV9
CDR3: CASSVDGTGGGETQYF
DNA: TGTGCCAGCAGCGTAGACGGGACAGGGGGCGGAGAGACCCAGTACTTC

D: .
size: many
J: TRBJ2-1
V: TRBV6-5
CDR3: CASSYGAGIHEQFF
DNA: TGTGCCAGCAGTTACGGGGCGGGTATCCATGAGCAGTTCTTC

D: .
size: many
J: TRBJ2-7
V: TRBV28
CDR3: CASSDSVYLDSGTYEQYF
DNA: TGTGCCAGCAGTGACTCGGTCTATTTGGATTCTGGAACCTACGAGCAGTACTTC

D: .
size: many
J: TRBJ1-5
V: TRBV20-1
CDR3: CSATQDYGNQPQHF
DNA: TGCAGTGCTACTCAGGATTATGGCAATCAGCCCCAGCATTTT

D: .
size: many
J: TRBJ2-2
V: TRBV29-1
CDR3: CSVVRGETGELFF
DNA: TGCAGCGTTGTCAGGGGGGAAACCGGGGAGCTGTTTTTT

D: TRBD1
size: many
J: TRBJ1-4
V: TRBV29-1
CDR3: CSEETGPNFLTNEKLFF
DNA: TGCAGCGAGGAGACAGGGCCAAACTTCCTCACTAATGAAAAACTGTTTTTT

D: TRBD2
size: many
J: TRBJ2-3
V: TRBV18
CDR3: CASSPLAGATDTQYF
DNA: TGTGCCAGCTCACCATTAGCGGGAGCCACAGATACGCAGTATTTT

D: TRBD1
size: many
J: TRBJ2-7
V: TRBV11-2
CDR3: CASSPGQGGSEQYF
DNA: TGTGCCAGCAGCCCCGGACAGGGGGGCTCCGAGCAGTACTTC

D: .
size: many
J: TRBJ1-2
V: TRBV12-3/TRBV12-4
CDR3: CASSPNLRIINYGYTF
DNA: TGTGCCAGCAGTCCCAATCTCCGAATCATTAACTATGGCTACACCTTC

D: .
size: many
J: TRBJ2-7
V: TRBV7-6
CDR3: CASSLVQGPYEQYF
DNA: TGTGCCAGCAGCTTAGTTCAGGGACCCTACGAGCAGTACTTC

D: .
size: many
J: TRBJ2-7
V: TRBV20-1
CDR3: CSAKIGVYEQYF
DNA: TGCAGTGCTAAAATTGGGGTCTACGAGCAGTACTTC

D: .
size: .
J: TRBJ2-3
V: TRBV7-8
CDR3: CASSLSSGGPTDTQYF
DNA: TGTGCCAGCAGCTTAAGTTCTGGCGGCCCCACAGATACGCAGTATTTT

D: .
size: .
J: TRBJ1-1
V: TRBV28
CDR3: CASSLRRDMNTEAFF
DNA: TGTGCCAGCAGTTTACGAAGGGACATGAACACTGAAGCTTTCTTT

D: .
size: few
J: TRBJ2-1
V: TRBV29-1
CDR3: CSALTQWDEQFF
DNA: TGCAGCGCCCTAACCCAGTGGGATGAGCAGTTCTTC

D: TRBD1
size: many
J: TRBJ2-3
V: TRBV29-1
CDR3: CNRGRRTDTQYF
DNA: TGCAACAGGGGGCGCCGCACAGATACGCAGTATTTT

D: .
size: .
J: TRBJ2-1
V: TRBV3-2
CDR3: CASSHLTGTSGGNEQFF
DNA: TGTGCCAGCAGCCACCTAACCGGGACTAGCGGGGGGAATGAGCAGTTCTTC

D: TRBD1
size: many
J: TRBJ1-2
V: TRBV29-1
CDR3: CSVDRSTGGRGYTF
DNA: TGCAGCGTTGACCGGTCGACAGGGGGCCGTGGCTACACCTTC

D: .
size: many
J: TRBJ1-2
V: TRBV10-3
CDR3: CAISGDSYGYTF
DNA: TGTGCCATCAGCGGTGACAGCTATGGCTACACCTTC

D: .
size: many
J: TRBJ1-5
V: TRBV29-1
CDR3: CSVGLPNQPQHF
DNA: TGCAGCGTTGGTCTACCGAATCAGCCCCAGCATTTT

D: .
size: few
J: TRBJ2-1
V: TRBV11-3
CDR3: CASSLLTLRYNEQFF
DNA: TGTGCCAGCAGCTTACTTACACTCCGCTACAATGAGCAGTTCTTC

D: TRBD1
size: many
J: TRBJ1-2
V: TRBV24-1
CDR3: CATSDSDRGNYGYTF
DNA: TGTGCCACCAGTGATTCGGACAGGGGAAACTATGGCTACACCTTC

D: .
size: many
J: TRBJ1-2
V: TRBV5-4
CDR3: CASSFGRNKGYGYTF
DNA: TGTGCCAGCAGCTTTGGGAGAAATAAGGGCTATGGCTACACCTTC

D: .
size: many
J: TRBJ2-1
V: TRBV28
CDR3: CASSLYWRSSYNEQFF
DNA: TGTGCCAGCAGTTTATACTGGCGGAGCTCCTACAATGAGCAGTTCTTC

D: TRBD2
size: .
J: TRBJ2-7
V: TRBV7-2
CDR3: CVSSLGTSGPCEQYF
DNA: TGTGTCAGCAGCTTAGGGACTAGCGGGCCCTGCGAGCAGTACTTC

D: .
size: many
J: TRBJ2-1
V: TRBV30
CDR3: CAWSGPPSSYNEQFF
DNA: TGTGCCTGGAGTGGGCCTCCGAGCTCCTACAATGAGCAGTTCTTC

D: TRBD2
size: .
J: TRBJ2-3
V: TRBV13
CDR3: CASSLGAAGGQNTQYF
DNA: TGTGCCAGCAGCTTAGGCGCGGCGGGGGGGCAAAATACGCAGTATTTT

D: .
size: many
J: TRBJ2-6
V: TRBV7-9
CDR3: CAGSGTRTSGANVLTF
DNA: TGTGCCGGGTCAGGGACTCGTACCTCTGGGGCCAACGTCCTGACTTTC

D: TRBD2
size: many
J: TRBJ2-3
V: TRBV29-1
CDR3: CSVVPSGRGTDTQYF
DNA: TGCAGCGTTGTACCCAGCGGGAGAGGCACAGATACGCAGTATTTT

D: .
size: many
J: TRBJ2-2
V: TRBV18
CDR3: CASSPLGRHTGELFF
DNA: TGTGCCAGCTCACCCTTAGGACGGCACACCGGGGAGCTGTTTTTT

D: .
size: .
J: TRBJ2-3
V: TRBV7-9
CDR3: CASSLASAGGDTQYF
DNA: TGTGCCAGCAGCTTAGCTTCCGCCGGGGGAGATACGCAGTATTTT

D: TRBD1
size: many
J: TRBJ1-2
V: TRBV10-2
CDR3: CASRRTGEGYTF
DNA: TGCGCCAGCAGACGGACAGGGGAAGGCTACACCTTC

D: TRBD1
size: few
J: TRBJ1-1
V: TRBV20-1
CDR3: CSARDPTGVDAEAFF
DNA: TGCAGTGCTAGAGATCCCACAGGGGTGGACGCTGAAGCTTTCTTT